The clone carrying this TCR beta chain was counted once. The antigen remains unidentified. Sequencing used immunoSEQ multiplex PCR; TCRdb keeps in-frame clones, though not all of them. The table lists 110,000 to 150,000 clones, more than 85% of them singletons. Germline V gene sequence: CDR1 GTSNPN, CDR2 SVGIG (reference sequence). The V gene lost 0 bases and the J gene lost 8 bases, with 14 bases spanning the gap. The CDR3 sequence is 14 residues long. The data were taken from a study of T cell responses to AZD1222 COVID-19 vaccine. Study-level background: Second-dose intervals of approximately 4 or approximately 12 weeks were pooled. Study-level results: Vaccine-associated CD4 TCRs spanned spike, dominant at 160-218 and 743-854. Per reports, nearly half of all spike-specific TCRs target regions that are unmutated in variants. Donors were mostly white British, more females; clonal diversity possibly underestimated.

The TCR was taken from an adult in good health. The J gene is TRBJ2-1, the V gene TRBV30; D might be TRBD2 (6 bases). Sample: peripheral blood, taken on day 0 of AZD1222 vaccination. CDR3 coding DNA: TGTGCCTGGAGTGTAGATGGAGGGATCCATGAGCAGTTCTTC. This codes for CAWSVDGGIHEQFF.